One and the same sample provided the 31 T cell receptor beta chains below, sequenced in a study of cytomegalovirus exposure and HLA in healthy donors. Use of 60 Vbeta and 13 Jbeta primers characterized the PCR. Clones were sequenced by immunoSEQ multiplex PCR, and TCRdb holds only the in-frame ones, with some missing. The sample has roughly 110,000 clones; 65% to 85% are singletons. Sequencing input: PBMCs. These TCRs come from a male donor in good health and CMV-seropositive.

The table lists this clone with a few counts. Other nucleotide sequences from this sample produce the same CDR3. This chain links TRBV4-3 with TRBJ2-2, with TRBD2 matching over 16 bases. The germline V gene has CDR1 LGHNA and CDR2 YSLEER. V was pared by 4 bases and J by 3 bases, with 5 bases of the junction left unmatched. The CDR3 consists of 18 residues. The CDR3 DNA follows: TGCGCCAGCAGCCCGGGACTAGCGGGGGGGCCGGACACCGGGGAGCTGTTTTTT. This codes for CASSPGLAGGPDTGELFF.

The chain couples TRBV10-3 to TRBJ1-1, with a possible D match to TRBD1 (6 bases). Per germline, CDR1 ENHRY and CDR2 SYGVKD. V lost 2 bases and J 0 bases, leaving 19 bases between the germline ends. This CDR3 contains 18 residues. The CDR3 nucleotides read TGTGCCATCAGTGAGCTAATTTTGGACAGAGTCATGAACACTGAAGCTTTCTTT. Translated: CAISELILDRVMNTEAFF.

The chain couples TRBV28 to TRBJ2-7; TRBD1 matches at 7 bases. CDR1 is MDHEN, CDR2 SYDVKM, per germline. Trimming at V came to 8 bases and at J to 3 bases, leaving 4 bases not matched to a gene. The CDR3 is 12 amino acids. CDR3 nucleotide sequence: TGTGCCAGCGGGGCAGGGGGCTACGAGCAGTACTTC. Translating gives CASGAGGYEQYF.

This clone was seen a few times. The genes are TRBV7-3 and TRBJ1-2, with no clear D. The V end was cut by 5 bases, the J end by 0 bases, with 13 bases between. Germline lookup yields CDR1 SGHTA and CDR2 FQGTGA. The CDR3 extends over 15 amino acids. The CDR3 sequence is CASSLNPTANYGYTF. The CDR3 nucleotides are TGTGCCAGCAGCCTCAACCCTACAGCTAACTATGGCTACACCTTC.

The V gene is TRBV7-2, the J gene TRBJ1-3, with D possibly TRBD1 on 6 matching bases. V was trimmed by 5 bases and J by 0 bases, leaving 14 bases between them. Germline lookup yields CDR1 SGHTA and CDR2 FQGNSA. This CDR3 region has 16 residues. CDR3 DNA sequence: TGTGCCAGCAGCGAGCGGGGGCCGGTCTCTGGAAACACCATATATTTT. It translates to CASSERGPVSGNTIYF.

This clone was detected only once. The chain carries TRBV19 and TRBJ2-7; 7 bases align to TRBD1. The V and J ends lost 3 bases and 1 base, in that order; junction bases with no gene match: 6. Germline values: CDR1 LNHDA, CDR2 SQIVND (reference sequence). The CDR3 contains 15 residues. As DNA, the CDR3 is TGTGCCAGTAGTATGGACAGGTCTACATCCTACGAGCAGTACTTC. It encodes CASSMDRSTSYEQYF.

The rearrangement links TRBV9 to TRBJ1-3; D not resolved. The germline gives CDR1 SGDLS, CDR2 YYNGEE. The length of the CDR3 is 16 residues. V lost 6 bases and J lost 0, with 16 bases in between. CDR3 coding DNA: TGTGCCAGCACCCGAGGGAACGGTAACTCTGGAAACACCATATATTTT. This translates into CASTRGNGNSGNTIYF.

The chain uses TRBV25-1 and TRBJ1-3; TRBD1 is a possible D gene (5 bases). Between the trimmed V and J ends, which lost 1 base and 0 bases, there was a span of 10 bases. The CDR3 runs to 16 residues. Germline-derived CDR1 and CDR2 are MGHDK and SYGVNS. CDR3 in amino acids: CASSECPGVSGNTIYF. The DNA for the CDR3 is TGTGCCAGCAGTGAATGCCCGGGGGTCTCTGGAAACACCATATATTTT.

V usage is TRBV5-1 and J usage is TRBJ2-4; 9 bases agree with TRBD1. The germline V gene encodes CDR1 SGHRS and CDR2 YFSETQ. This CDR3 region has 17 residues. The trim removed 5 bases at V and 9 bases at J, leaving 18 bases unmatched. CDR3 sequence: CASSSIPVGQGASIQYF. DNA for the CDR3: TGCGCCAGCAGTTCGATCCCCGTGGGACAGGGAGCTAGCATTCAGTACTTC.

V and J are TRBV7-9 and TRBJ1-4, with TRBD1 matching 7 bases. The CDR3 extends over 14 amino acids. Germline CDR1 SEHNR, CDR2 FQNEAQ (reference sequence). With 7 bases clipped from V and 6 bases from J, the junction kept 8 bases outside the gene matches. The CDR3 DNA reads TGTGCCAGCACCGCGACAGGGCCTTATGAAAAACTGTTTTTT. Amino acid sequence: CASTATGPYEKLFF.

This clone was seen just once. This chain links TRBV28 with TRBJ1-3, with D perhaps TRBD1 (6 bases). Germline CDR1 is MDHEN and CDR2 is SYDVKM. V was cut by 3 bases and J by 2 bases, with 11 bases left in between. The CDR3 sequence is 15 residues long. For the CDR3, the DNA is TGTGCCAGCAGTTTTCGGACAGTTGCTGGAAACACCATATATTTT. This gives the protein CASSFRTVAGNTIYF.

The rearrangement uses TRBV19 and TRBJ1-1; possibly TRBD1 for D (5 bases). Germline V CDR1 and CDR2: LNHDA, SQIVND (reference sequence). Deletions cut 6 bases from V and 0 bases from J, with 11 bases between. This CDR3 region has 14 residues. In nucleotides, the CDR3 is TGTGCCAGTAGCCCGGGACTCATGAACACTGAAGCTTTCTTT. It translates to CASSPGLMNTEAFF.

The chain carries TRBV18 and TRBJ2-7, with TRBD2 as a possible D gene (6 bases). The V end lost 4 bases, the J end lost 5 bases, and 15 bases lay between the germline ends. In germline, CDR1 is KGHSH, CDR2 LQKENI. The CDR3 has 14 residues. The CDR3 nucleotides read TGTGCCAGCTCACGGTCGGGAGAAGCCCACGAGCAGTACTTC. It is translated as CASSRSGEAHEQYF.

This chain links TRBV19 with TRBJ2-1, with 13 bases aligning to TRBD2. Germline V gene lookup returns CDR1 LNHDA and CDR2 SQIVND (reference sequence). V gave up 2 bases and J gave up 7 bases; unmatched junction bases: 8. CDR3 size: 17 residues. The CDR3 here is CASSIFGEGLAGNEQFF. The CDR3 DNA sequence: TGTGCCAGTAGTATATTTGGGGAGGGACTAGCGGGAAATGAGCAGTTCTTC.

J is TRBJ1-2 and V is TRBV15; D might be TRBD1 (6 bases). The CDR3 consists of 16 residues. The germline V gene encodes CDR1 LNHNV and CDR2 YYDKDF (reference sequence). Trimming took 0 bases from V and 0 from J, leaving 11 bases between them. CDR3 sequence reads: CATSRDRTVANYGYTF. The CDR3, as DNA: TGTGCCACCAGCAGAGACCGGACAGTCGCTAACTATGGCTACACCTTC.

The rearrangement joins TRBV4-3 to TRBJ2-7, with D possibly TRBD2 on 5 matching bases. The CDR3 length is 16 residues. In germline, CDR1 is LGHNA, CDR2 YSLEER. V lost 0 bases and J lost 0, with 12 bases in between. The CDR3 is CASSQDLPGFSYEQYF. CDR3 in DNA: TGCGCCAGCAGCCAAGATCTTCCGGGATTCTCCTACGAGCAGTACTTC.

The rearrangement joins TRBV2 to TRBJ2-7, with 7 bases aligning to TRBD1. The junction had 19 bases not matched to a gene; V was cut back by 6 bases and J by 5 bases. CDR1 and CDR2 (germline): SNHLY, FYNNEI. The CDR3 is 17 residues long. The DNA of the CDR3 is TGTGCCAGCAGCCATGAGGGGGCCGGATCGTTTTTTCACGAGCAGTACTTC. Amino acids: CASSHEGAGSFFHEQYF. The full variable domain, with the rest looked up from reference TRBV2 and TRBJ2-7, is EPEVTQTPSHQVTQMGQEVILRCVPISNHLYFYWYRQILGQKVEFLVSFYNNEISEKSEIFDDQFSVERPDGSNFTLKIRSTKLEDSAMYFCASSHEGAGSFFHEQYFGPGTRLTVT.

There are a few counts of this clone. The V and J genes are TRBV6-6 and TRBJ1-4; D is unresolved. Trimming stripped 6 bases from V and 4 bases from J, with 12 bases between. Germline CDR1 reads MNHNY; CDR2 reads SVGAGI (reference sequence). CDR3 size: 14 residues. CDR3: CASRLTGSNEKLFF. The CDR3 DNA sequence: TGTGCCAGCAGACTGACCGGGAGTAATGAAAAACTGTTTTTT.

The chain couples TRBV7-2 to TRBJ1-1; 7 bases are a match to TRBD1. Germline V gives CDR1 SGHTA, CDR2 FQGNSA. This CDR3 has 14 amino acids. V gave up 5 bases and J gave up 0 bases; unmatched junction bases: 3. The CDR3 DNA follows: TGTGCCAGCAGCATGGGACAGCTGAACACTGAAGCTTTCTTT. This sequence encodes CASSMGQLNTEAFF.

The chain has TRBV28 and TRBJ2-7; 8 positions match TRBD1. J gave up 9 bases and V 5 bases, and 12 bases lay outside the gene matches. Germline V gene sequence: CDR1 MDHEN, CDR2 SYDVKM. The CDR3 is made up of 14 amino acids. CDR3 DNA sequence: TGTGCCAGCAGTCCCGGACAGGGCGGCAATGGGCAGTACTTC. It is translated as CASSPGQGGNGQYF. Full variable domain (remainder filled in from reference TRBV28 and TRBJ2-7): DVKVTQSSRYLVKRTGEKVFLECVQDMDHENMFWYRQDPGLGLRLIYFSYDVKMKEKGDIPEGYSVSREKKERFSLILESASTNQTSMYLCASSPGQGGNGQYFGPGTRLTVT.

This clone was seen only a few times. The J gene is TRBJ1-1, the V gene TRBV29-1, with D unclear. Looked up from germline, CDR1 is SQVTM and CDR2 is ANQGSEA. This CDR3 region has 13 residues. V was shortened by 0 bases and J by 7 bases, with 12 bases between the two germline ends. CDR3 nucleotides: TGCAGCGTTGAAGAATCACCCGGGAGTGAAGCTTTCTTT. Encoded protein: CSVEESPGSEAFF.

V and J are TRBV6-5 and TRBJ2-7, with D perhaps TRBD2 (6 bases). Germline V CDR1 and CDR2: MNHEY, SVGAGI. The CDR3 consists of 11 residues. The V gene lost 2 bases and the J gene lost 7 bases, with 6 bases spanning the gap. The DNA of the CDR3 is TGTGCCAGCAGTTACCGGGGGGAGCAGTACTTC. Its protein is CASSYRGEQYF.

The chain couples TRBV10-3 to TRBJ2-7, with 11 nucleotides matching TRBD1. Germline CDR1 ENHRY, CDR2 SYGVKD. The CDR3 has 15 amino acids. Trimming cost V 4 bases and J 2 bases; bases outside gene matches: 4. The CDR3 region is CAISGGDRGTYEQYF. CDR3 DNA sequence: TGTGCCATCAGTGGGGGGGACAGGGGGACCTACGAGCAGTACTTC.

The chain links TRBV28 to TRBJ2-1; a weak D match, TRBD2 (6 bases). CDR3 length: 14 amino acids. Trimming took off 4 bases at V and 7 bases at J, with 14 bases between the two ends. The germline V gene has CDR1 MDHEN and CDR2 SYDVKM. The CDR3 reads CASSSPPTSNEQFF. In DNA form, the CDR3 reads TGTGCCAGCAGTTCCCCACCGACTAGTAATGAGCAGTTCTTC.

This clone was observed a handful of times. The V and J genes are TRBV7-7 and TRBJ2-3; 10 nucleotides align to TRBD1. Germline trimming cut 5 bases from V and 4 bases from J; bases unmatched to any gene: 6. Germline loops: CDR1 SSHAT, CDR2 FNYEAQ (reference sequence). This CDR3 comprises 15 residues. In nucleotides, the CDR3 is TGTGCCAGCAGCCAGGGACAGGGGCATTCAGATACGCAGTATTTT. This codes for CASSQGQGHSDTQYF.

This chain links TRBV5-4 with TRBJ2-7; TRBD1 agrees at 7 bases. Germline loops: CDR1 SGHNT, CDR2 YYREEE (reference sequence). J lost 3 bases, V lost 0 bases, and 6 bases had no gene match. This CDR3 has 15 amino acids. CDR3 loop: CASSLAQGQIYEQYF. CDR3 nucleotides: TGTGCCAGCAGCTTGGCCCAGGGACAGATCTACGAGCAGTACTTC.

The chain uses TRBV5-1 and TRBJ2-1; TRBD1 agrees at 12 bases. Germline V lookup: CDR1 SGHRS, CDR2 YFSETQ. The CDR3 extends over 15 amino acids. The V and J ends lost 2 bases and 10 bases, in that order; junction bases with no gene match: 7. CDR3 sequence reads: CASSFLGQGAVEQFF. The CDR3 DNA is TGCGCCAGCAGCTTCCTGGGACAGGGGGCAGTGGAGCAGTTCTTC.

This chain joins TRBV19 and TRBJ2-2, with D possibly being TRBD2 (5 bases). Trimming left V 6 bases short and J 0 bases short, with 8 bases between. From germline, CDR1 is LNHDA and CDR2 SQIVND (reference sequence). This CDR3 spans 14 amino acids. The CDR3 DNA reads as TGTGCCAGTAGGCCCGGGGCGAACACCGGGGAGCTGTTTTTT. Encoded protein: CASRPGANTGELFF. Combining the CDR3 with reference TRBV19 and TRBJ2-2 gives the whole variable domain DGGITQSPKYLFRKEGQNVTLSCEQNLNHDAMYWYRQDPGQGLRLIYYSQIVNDFQKGDIAEGYSVSREKKESFPLTVTSAQKNPTAFYLCASRPGANTGELFFGEGSRLTVL.

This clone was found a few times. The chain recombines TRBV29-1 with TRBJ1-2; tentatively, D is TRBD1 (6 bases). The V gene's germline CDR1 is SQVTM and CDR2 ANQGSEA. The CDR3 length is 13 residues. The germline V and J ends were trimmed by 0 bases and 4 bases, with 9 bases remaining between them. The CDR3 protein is CSVEEKDSYGYTF. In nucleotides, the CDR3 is TGCAGCGTTGAAGAGAAGGACAGCTATGGCTACACCTTC. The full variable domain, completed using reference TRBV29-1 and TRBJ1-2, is SAVISQKPSRDICQRGTSLTIQCQVDSQVTMMFWYRQQPGQSLTLIATANQGSEATYESGFVIDKFPISRPNLTFSTLTVSNMSPEDSSIYLCSVEEKDSYGYTFGSGTRLTVV.

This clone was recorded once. This CDR3 is CSVGGGSTDTQYF. CDR3 DNA: TGCAGCGTTGGTGGGGGGAGCACAGATACGCAGTATTTT. The rearrangement links TRBV29-1 to TRBJ2-3; the D gene is possibly TRBD2 (6 bases). V lost 4 bases to trimming and J lost 0 bases, with 8 bases between them. The CDR3 length is 13 residues. Germline V lookup: CDR1 SQVTM, CDR2 ANQGSEA.

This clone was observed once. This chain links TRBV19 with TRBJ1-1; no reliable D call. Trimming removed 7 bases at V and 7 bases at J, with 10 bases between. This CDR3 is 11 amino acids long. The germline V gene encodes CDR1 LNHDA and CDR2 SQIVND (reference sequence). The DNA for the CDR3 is TGTGCCAGTAAAGAGGGAAATGAAGCTTTCTTT. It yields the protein CASKEGNEAFF.